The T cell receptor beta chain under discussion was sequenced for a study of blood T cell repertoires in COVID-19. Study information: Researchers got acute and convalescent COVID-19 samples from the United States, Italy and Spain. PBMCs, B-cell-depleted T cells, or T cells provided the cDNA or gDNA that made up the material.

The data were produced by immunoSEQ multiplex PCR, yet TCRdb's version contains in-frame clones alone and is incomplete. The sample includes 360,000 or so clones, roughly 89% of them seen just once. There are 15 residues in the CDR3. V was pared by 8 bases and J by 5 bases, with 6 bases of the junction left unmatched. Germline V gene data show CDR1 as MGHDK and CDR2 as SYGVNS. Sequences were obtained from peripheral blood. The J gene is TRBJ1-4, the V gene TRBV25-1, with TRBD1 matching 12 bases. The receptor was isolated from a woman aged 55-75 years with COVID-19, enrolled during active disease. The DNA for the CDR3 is TGTGCCAGCGGGGGACAGGGGGCGCGAAATGAAAAACTGTTTTTT. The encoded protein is CASGGQGARNEKLFF. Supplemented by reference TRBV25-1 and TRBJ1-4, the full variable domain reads EADIYQTPRYLVIGTGKKITLECSQTMGHDKMYWYQQDPGMELHLIHYSYGVNSTEKGDLSSESTVSRIRTEHFPLTLESARPSHTSQYLCASGGQGARNEKLFFGSGTQLSVL.